The rows below give T cell receptor beta chains drawn from one sample of a study of shared clonotypes between healthy human individuals. Using immunoSEQ multiplex PCR, the repertoire was profiled, and TCRdb retains in-frame clones only, with some absent. Counted here are approximately 2,300,000 clones, 92% occurring once; the ten biggest clones make up 0.3% to 0.4%. What was sequenced was naive CD4+ T cells from PBMCs. These receptors were collected from a man between 18 and 35 years old in good health. Some clones in this sample may be carry-over from other donors' samples. Each CDR3 is given with its conserved first and last residue. Fields, in order: clone size, J gene, D gene, V gene, CDR3 DNA, CDR3 protein. D genes are given only for firm matches. Some rows have no size entry. The others give once, few or many, or a class for an expanded clone.

clone_size: -
j_call: TRBJ1-4
d_call: TRBD1
v_call: TRBV2
cdr3_nt: TGTGCCAGCAAGGCGTCGGGACAGGGTGATGAAAAACTGTTTTTT
cdr3_aa: CASKASGQGDEKLFF

clone_size: -
j_call: TRBJ2-5
d_call: TRBD2
v_call: TRBV5-4
cdr3_nt: TGTGCCAGCAGCTTGGCTGCCGCGGGAGGCCAAGAGACCCAGTACTTC
cdr3_aa: CASSLAAAGGQETQYF

clone_size: -
j_call: TRBJ2-7
d_call: TRBD2
v_call: TRBV5-4
cdr3_nt: TGTGCCAGCAGCTACGGGGGGGGCAGGTACGAGCAGTACTTC
cdr3_aa: CASSYGGGRYEQYF

clone_size: -
j_call: TRBJ2-1
d_call: TRBD2
v_call: TRBV29-1
cdr3_nt: TGCAGCGTTGTAGGACGGGAGGGCCGATATGAGCAGTTCTTC
cdr3_aa: CSVVGREGRYEQFF

clone_size: -
j_call: TRBJ1-2
d_call: TRBD1
v_call: TRBV7-2
cdr3_nt: TGTGCCAGCAGCCGCCTACAGGGGGCGGGTGGCTACACCTTC
cdr3_aa: CASSRLQGAGGYTF

clone_size: once
j_call: TRBJ2-5
d_call: TRBD2
v_call: TRBV6-5
cdr3_nt: TGTGCCAGCGGTGGCGGGGGGATCGCCGGAGAGACCCAGTACTTC
cdr3_aa: CASGGGGIAGETQYF

clone_size: -
j_call: TRBJ2-3
d_call: TRBD1
v_call: TRBV5-4
cdr3_nt: TGTGCCAGCAGCTTGGATATTACAGGGGTCACAGATACGCAGTATTTT
cdr3_aa: CASSLDITGVTDTQYF

clone_size: -
j_call: TRBJ1-1
d_call: -
v_call: TRBV14
cdr3_nt: TGTGCCAGCAGCCAAGATTTGGGGACTGAAGCTTTCTTT
cdr3_aa: CASSQDLGTEAFF

clone_size: -
j_call: TRBJ2-1
d_call: TRBD2
v_call: TRBV4-3
cdr3_nt: TGCGCCAGCAGCCAGCGCCCGGCGGGAGGAACCCATGAGCAGTTCTTC
cdr3_aa: CASSQRPAGGTHEQFF

clone_size: -
j_call: TRBJ2-7
d_call: TRBD2
v_call: TRBV11-3
cdr3_nt: TGTGCCAGCAGCTTCTCAGGACTAGCGGGCTACGAGCAGTACTTC
cdr3_aa: CASSFSGLAGYEQYF

clone_size: -
j_call: TRBJ1-5
d_call: -
v_call: TRBV6-1
cdr3_nt: TGTGCCAGCAGTGTCGGGACGTCGGGCCAGCCCCAGCATTTT
cdr3_aa: CASSVGTSGQPQHF

clone_size: -
j_call: TRBJ1-3
d_call: -
v_call: TRBV29-1
cdr3_nt: TGCAGCGTTGGAAGCTATGGAAACACCATATATTTT
cdr3_aa: CSVGSYGNTIYF

clone_size: -
j_call: TRBJ2-1
d_call: TRBD2
v_call: TRBV7-9
cdr3_nt: TGTGCCAGCAGCCCACAACGGACTAGTTTCGACAATGAGCAGTTCTTC
cdr3_aa: CASSPQRTSFDNEQFF

clone_size: -
j_call: TRBJ1-1
d_call: -
v_call: TRBV29-1
cdr3_nt: TGCAGCGTTGTCAGTTTACACACTCTCTCAGAAGCTTTCTTT
cdr3_aa: CSVVSLHTLSEAFF

clone_size: -
j_call: TRBJ2-3
d_call: TRBD2
v_call: TRBV5-1
cdr3_nt: TGCGCCAGCAGCCTAACTAGCGGGGGCCCTCTCACAGATACGCAGTATTTT
cdr3_aa: CASSLTSGGPLTDTQYF

clone_size: once
j_call: TRBJ2-1
d_call: -
v_call: TRBV5-1
cdr3_nt: TGCGCCAGCAGCCGGTGGGGTCTAGCGCTTAACAATGAGCAGTTCTTC
cdr3_aa: CASSRWGLALNNEQFF

clone_size: -
j_call: TRBJ1-4
d_call: -
v_call: TRBV7-3
cdr3_nt: TGTGCCAGCAGCTTTCGCAGGGACACGTACTCCTCAACTAATGAAAAACTGTTTTTT
cdr3_aa: CASSFRRDTYSSTNEKLFF

clone_size: -
j_call: TRBJ2-2
d_call: -
v_call: TRBV5-1
cdr3_nt: TGCGCCAGCAGCTTGTATGTAGGGTTCGCGAACACCGGGGAGCTGTTTTTT
cdr3_aa: CASSLYVGFANTGELFF

clone_size: once
j_call: TRBJ1-2
d_call: -
v_call: TRBV18
cdr3_nt: TGTGCCAGCTCACCTGCAGCAGACCTCTATGGCTACACCTTC
cdr3_aa: CASSPAADLYGYTF

clone_size: -
j_call: TRBJ2-2
d_call: -
v_call: TRBV25-1
cdr3_nt: TGTGCCAGCAGTGAATTCAAGGGGGCGAACACCGGGGAGCTGTTTTTT
cdr3_aa: CASSEFKGANTGELFF

clone_size: -
j_call: TRBJ2-3
d_call: TRBD2
v_call: TRBV9
cdr3_nt: TGTGCCAGCAGCGTCGGAATAGCGGGCCAACTAGATACGCAGTATTTT
cdr3_aa: CASSVGIAGQLDTQYF

clone_size: -
j_call: TRBJ1-1
d_call: TRBD1
v_call: TRBV19
cdr3_nt: TGTGCCAGTAGTAAGGGGACAGGGAACACTGAAGCTTTCTTT
cdr3_aa: CASSKGTGNTEAFF

clone_size: -
j_call: TRBJ1-6
d_call: TRBD1
v_call: TRBV7-6
cdr3_nt: TGTGCCCGCCGACGGGGGCCCAGGGGGCTAGACTCACCCCTCCACTTT
cdr3_aa: CARRRGPRGLDSPLHF

clone_size: -
j_call: TRBJ2-3
d_call: TRBD2
v_call: TRBV4-2
cdr3_nt: TGTGCCAGCAGCCATGGTGGTTCAGCGGGGCTTAGCACAGATACGCAGTATTTT
cdr3_aa: CASSHGGSAGLSTDTQYF

clone_size: -
j_call: TRBJ1-2
d_call: -
v_call: TRBV25-1
cdr3_nt: TGTGCCAGCAGTGATCCCCGGGACGGCTACTATGGCTACACCTTC
cdr3_aa: CASSDPRDGYYGYTF

clone_size: -
j_call: TRBJ1-1
d_call: -
v_call: TRBV27
cdr3_nt: TGTGCCAGCAGCCTACAAAATATGAACACTGAAGCTTTCTTT
cdr3_aa: CASSLQNMNTEAFF

clone_size: once
j_call: TRBJ2-7
d_call: TRBD1
v_call: TRBV5-1
cdr3_nt: TGCGCCAGCAGCCGGGACAGGGAAGATTACGAGCAGTACTTC
cdr3_aa: CASSRDREDYEQYF

clone_size: -
j_call: TRBJ2-2
d_call: -
v_call: TRBV7-3
cdr3_nt: TGTGCCAGCAGCTTAATAGCAGGCGCGAACACCGGGGAGCTGTTTTTT
cdr3_aa: CASSLIAGANTGELFF

clone_size: -
j_call: TRBJ1-5
d_call: -
v_call: TRBV4-2
cdr3_nt: TGTGCCAGCAGCCCAGACCTGGGCAATCAGCCCCAGCATTTT
cdr3_aa: CASSPDLGNQPQHF

clone_size: -
j_call: TRBJ2-6
d_call: TRBD2
v_call: TRBV5-8
cdr3_nt: TGTGCCAGCAGCTTCTTGTTAGCGGGACAACTTTCTGGGGCCAACGTCCTGACTTTC
cdr3_aa: CASSFLLAGQLSGANVLTF

clone_size: -
j_call: TRBJ2-2
d_call: -
v_call: TRBV9
cdr3_nt: TGTGCCAGCAGCCCACGTGGAGACGTGAACACCGGGGAGCTGTTTTTT
cdr3_aa: CASSPRGDVNTGELFF

clone_size: once
j_call: TRBJ2-7
d_call: TRBD2
v_call: TRBV27
cdr3_nt: TGTGCCAGCAGTCGACTAGCGGGTTCCTACGAGCAGTACTTC
cdr3_aa: CASSRLAGSYEQYF

clone_size: -
j_call: TRBJ2-5
d_call: TRBD2
v_call: TRBV18
cdr3_nt: TGTGCCAGCTCACCGTCCGGGACTAGCGGGAGGGCCCCCGAGACCCAGTACTTC
cdr3_aa: CASSPSGTSGRAPETQYF

clone_size: -
j_call: TRBJ2-3
d_call: -
v_call: TRBV7-7
cdr3_nt: TGTGCCAGCAGCTCCACACCCGGCACAGATACGCAGTATTTT
cdr3_aa: CASSSTPGTDTQYF